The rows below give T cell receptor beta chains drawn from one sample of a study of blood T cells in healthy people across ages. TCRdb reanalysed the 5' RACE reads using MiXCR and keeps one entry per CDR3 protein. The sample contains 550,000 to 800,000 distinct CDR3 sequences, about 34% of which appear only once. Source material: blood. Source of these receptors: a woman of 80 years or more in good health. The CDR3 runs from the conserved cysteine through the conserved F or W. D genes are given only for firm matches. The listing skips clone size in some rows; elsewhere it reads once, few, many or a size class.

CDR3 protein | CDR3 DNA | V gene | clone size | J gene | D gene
CASGQTSSYEQYF | TGTGCCAGCGGGCAGACTAGCTCCTACGAGCAGTACTTC | TRBV6-2/TRBV6-3 | many | TRBJ2-7 | -
CASSTGQTTNEKLFF | TGTGCCAGCTCAACAGGACAGACAACTAATGAAAAACTGTTTTTT | TRBV18 | - | TRBJ1-4 | -
CASRTRGTGPETQYF | TGTGCCAGTAGGACCCGCGGGACAGGGCCTGAGACGCAGTATTTT | TRBV19 | few | TRBJ2-3 | TRBD1
CAISDQGAGGTEAFF | TGTGCCATCAGTGACCAGGGGGCAGGCGGAACTGAAGCTTTCTTT | TRBV10-3 | - | TRBJ1-1 | TRBD1
CASNQGSAEAFF | TGTGCCAGCAATCAGGGGTCCGCTGAAGCTTTCTTT | TRBV6-6 | few | TRBJ1-1 | -
CASSLAGHTSYEQYF | TGTGCCAGCAGCTTAGCGGGGCATACCTCCTACGAGCAGTACTTC | TRBV11-2 | many | TRBJ2-7 | -
CASSLAGGTAHTEAFF | TGTGCCAGCAGCTTAGCCGGCGGGACAGCACACACTGAAGCTTTCTTT | TRBV7-6 | many | TRBJ1-1 | TRBD1
CASSYSGDISTNEKLFF | TGTGCCAGCAGTTACTCCGGGGACATTTCAACTAATGAAAAACTGTTTTTT | TRBV6-2/TRBV6-3 | few | TRBJ1-4 | -
CASSLGHDEQFF | TGTGCCAGCAGCCTCGGACACGATGAGCAGTTCTTC | TRBV7-3 | - | TRBJ2-1 | -
CASSRDSRVGTEAFF | TGTGCCAGCAGCCGGGACAGCAGGGTGGGCACTGAAGCTTTCTTT | TRBV6-2/TRBV6-3 | few | TRBJ1-1 | TRBD1
CASSPSAGTSKSEQYF | TGTGCCAGCAGTCCAAGCGCCGGGACTAGTAAGTCCGAGCAGTACTTC | TRBV2 | many | TRBJ2-7 | TRBD2
CASSLSRTANTGELFF | TGTGCCAGCAGCTTAAGCCGAACAGCGAACACCGGGGAGCTGTTTTTT | TRBV7-9 | few | TRBJ2-2 | -
CASSPVADPRATEAFF | TGTGCCAGCAGCCCAGTAGCCGACCCAAGGGCCACTGAAGCTTTCTTT | TRBV11-2 | few | TRBJ1-1 | -
CASSERGQQQYF | TGTGCCAGCAGTGAAAGGGGACAGCAGCAGTACTTC | TRBV6-1 | many | TRBJ2-7 | TRBD1
CASSLDLTGVAIDGYTF | TGTGCCAGCAGCTTGGACCTCACAGGGGTCGCTATAGATGGCTACACCTTC | TRBV5-7 | many | TRBJ1-2 | TRBD1
CASSPVGGGGEKLFF | TGCGCCAGCAGCCCGGTAGGGGGAGGAGGTGAAAAACTGTTTTTT | TRBV5-1 | - | TRBJ1-4 | -
CATSRDRGGGEKLFF | TGTGCCACCAGCAGAGATCGAGGAGGAGGGGAAAAACTGTTTTTT | TRBV15 | many | TRBJ1-4 | -
CASSKCGRSGPLKDYGYTF | TGTGCCAGCAGCAAATGTGGGAGATCTGGGCCCCTGAAAGACTATGGCTACACCTTC | TRBV21-1 | few | TRBJ1-2 | -
CASSPLVSGPETQYF | TGCGCCAGCAGCCCCCTAGTTAGCGGGCCAGAGACCCAGTACTTC | TRBV4-3 | many | TRBJ2-5 | TRBD2
CASSSRVYHYNEQFF | TGTGCCAGCAGCTCACGAGTCTACCATTACAATGAGCAGTTCTTC | TRBV7-2 | - | TRBJ2-1 | -
CASGTAGGGYEQYF | TGTGCCAGCGGGACAGCGGGGGGCGGCTACGAGCAGTACTTC | TRBV6-6 | many | TRBJ2-7 | TRBD2
CASSERQKGETQYF | TGTGCCAGCAGTGAACGGCAGAAAGGGGAGACCCAGTACTTC | TRBV6-1 | many | TRBJ2-5 | -
CSARDFSGTANYGYTF | TGCAGTGCTAGAGACTTCTCCGGGACGGCTAACTATGGCTACACCTTC | TRBV20-1 | - | TRBJ1-2 | -
CASSPAGASNQPQHF | TGTGCCAGCAGCCCGGCGGGGGCGAGCAATCAGCCCCAGCATTTT | TRBV9 | - | TRBJ1-5 | -
CASSQDPSGHEQFF | TGTGCCAGCAGCCAAGATCCCTCGGGGCATGAGCAGTTCTTC | TRBV4-2 | many | TRBJ2-1 | -
CATSRGGSGANVLTF | TGTGCCACCAGCCGAGGCGGCTCTGGGGCCAACGTCCTGACTTTC | TRBV15 | many | TRBJ2-6 | -
CASSGTSGGGSYNEQFF | TGTGCCAGCAGCGGGACTAGCGGGGGGGGGTCCTACAATGAGCAGTTCTTC | TRBV7-2 | many | TRBJ2-1 | TRBD2
CSARPYGDRASTNEKLFF | TGCAGTGCTAGACCCTACGGGGATAGGGCATCAACTAATGAAAAACTGTTTTTT | TRBV20-1 | - | TRBJ1-4 | -
CASSQDGEVSNQPQHF | TGTGCCAGCAGCCAAGATGGGGAGGTCAGCAATCAGCCCCAGCATTTT | TRBV14 | few | TRBJ1-5 | -
CASSLLTSGGGLRNEQFF | TGTGCCAGCAGTTTATTAACTAGCGGGGGGGGTCTGCGGAATGAGCAGTTCTTC | TRBV28 | many | TRBJ2-1 | TRBD2
CASSLGRRSGYEQYF | TGTGCCAGCAGCTTAGGCAGACGGAGCGGATACGAGCAGTACTTC | TRBV7-2 | once | TRBJ2-7 | -
CASSSKPGFKDKAYEQYF | TGTGCCAGCAGCTCGAAGCCTGGGTTCAAAGACAAAGCCTACGAGCAGTACTTC | TRBV7-9 | - | TRBJ2-7 | -
CASSQEASRDEQFF | TGCGCCAGCAGCCAAGAGGCTAGTCGGGATGAGCAGTTCTTC | TRBV4-1 | medium-sized | TRBJ2-1 | -
CASSFSIERAETQYF | TGTGCCAGCAGCTTTAGTATCGAGCGGGCAGAGACCCAGTACTTC | TRBV5-6 | many | TRBJ2-5 | -
CASSASNEKLFF | TGTGCCAGCAGCGCATCTAATGAAAAACTGTTTTTT | TRBV9 | few | TRBJ1-4 | -
CASSLYSANYGYTF | TGCGCCAGCAGCTTGTATTCCGCTAACTATGGCTACACCTTC | TRBV5-1 | many | TRBJ1-2 | -
CASSFRTGTQYF | TGTGCCAGCAGTTTTCGGACAGGGACGCAGTATTTT | TRBV27 | many | TRBJ2-3 | TRBD1
CAISEALAGDLNTGELFF | TGTGCCATCAGTGAGGCTCTAGCGGGGGACCTGAACACCGGGGAGCTGTTTTTT | TRBV10-3 | many | TRBJ2-2 | TRBD2
CASSPRTGSYGSSYGYTF | TGTGCCAGCTCCCCTAGGACAGGCTCGTATGGCTCCTCGTATGGCTACACCTTC | TRBV18 | many | TRBJ1-2 | TRBD1
CASSLAGTGAADTQYF | TGCGCCAGCAGCTTGGCCGGGACAGGGGCGGCAGATACGCAGTATTTT | TRBV5-1 | - | TRBJ2-3 | TRBD1
CASSLVFGYEQYF | TGCGCCAGCAGCTTGGTTTTTGGCTACGAGCAGTACTTC | TRBV5-1 | many | TRBJ2-7 | -
CSAGPGLAGSTDTQYF | TGCAGTGCTGGACCAGGACTAGCGGGTAGCACAGATACGCAGTATTTT | TRBV20-1 | - | TRBJ2-3 | TRBD2
CASRLTGRQETQYF | TGTGCCAGCAGGTTGACAGGGAGGCAAGAGACCCAGTACTTC | TRBV11-1 | - | TRBJ2-5 | -
CASRTVSNYGYTF | TGTGCCAGCCGAACAGTGTCTAACTATGGCTACACCTTC | TRBV6-2/TRBV6-3 | many | TRBJ1-2 | -
CASSTTLAGGDPRETQYF | TGTGCCAGCAGCACGACTCTAGCGGGGGGGGACCCGCGGGAGACCCAGTACTTC | TRBV7-9 | many | TRBJ2-5 | TRBD2
CASSSRVGRGGTDTQYF | TGTGCCAGCAGCTCCCGAGTGGGGCGGGGGGGCACAGATACGCAGTATTTT | TRBV7-2 | many | TRBJ2-3 | TRBD2
CSAGQGAVSYGYTF | TGCAGTGCTGGACAGGGGGCAGTGTCCTATGGCTACACCTTC | TRBV20-1 | - | TRBJ1-2 | TRBD1
CASSDPGAGGGASYNEQFF | TGTGCCAGCAGCGATCCCGGGGCGGGGGGAGGAGCATCCTACAATGAGCAGTTCTTC | TRBV7-9 | - | TRBJ2-1 | TRBD2
CASSLGENYGYTF | TGTGCCAGCAGCCTGGGGGAGAACTATGGCTACACCTTC | TRBV3-1 | many | TRBJ1-2 | -
CASSLDTGSYEQYF | TGTGCCAGCAGCTTAGACACGGGCTCCTACGAGCAGTACTTC | TRBV7-9 | many | TRBJ2-7 | -
CASSYRVGSYSPLHF | TGTGCCAGCAGTTACAGGGTTGGCAGTTACTCACCCCTCCACTTT | TRBV6-2/TRBV6-3 | many | TRBJ1-6 | -